Shown below are 13 T cell receptor beta chains from a single sample sequenced in a study of vaccination and CD4 T cells after COVID-19. Cultured CD4+ T cell DNA underwent sequencing with the Oncomine TCR Beta short-read assay. TCRdb used MiXCR to reprocess the PCR reads, holding one entry per CDR3 protein. Of over 10,000 distinct CDR3 sequences listed, roughly 36% are singletons. Treatment indicated: roughly nine-day PBMC culture with coronavirus spike peptide pools or control peptides (ViraFEST assay). No antigen has been assigned to these receptors. Sequencing was performed on cultured CD4+ T cells from blood. Receptors were obtained from a human donor with COVID-19.

This clonotype was counted between two and nine times. This sequence joins TRBV6-2 or TRBV6-3 and TRBJ2-2, with 8 bases matching TRBD1. This CDR3 contains 15 residues. Losses at the gene ends were 7 bases for V and 3 bases for J; bases not matched to a gene: 7. Germline V gene lookup returns CDR1 MNHEY and CDR2 SVGEGT. The CDR3 region is CASNQDRVDTGELFF. The CDR3 region has the DNA TGTGCCAGCAACCAGGACAGGGTGGACACCGGGGAGCTGTTTTTT.

The chain uses TRBV24-1 and TRBJ1-4; tentatively, D is TRBD1 (6 bases). V lost 6 bases, J lost 14 bases, and 18 bases lay in between. CDR1 and CDR2 (germline): KGHDR, SFDVKD. The CDR3 extends over 13 amino acids. This CDR3 reads CATSSPGTHRLFF. The CDR3 coding sequence is TGTGCCACCAGTTCCCCCGGGACACATAGGCTGTTTTTT.

This clonotype was seen only a few times. The chain links TRBV7-8 to TRBJ2-1, with D possibly being TRBD2 (6 bases). This CDR3 has 14 amino acids. Germline lookup yields CDR1 SGHVS and CDR2 FQNEAQ. V lost 5 bases and J 5 bases, leaving 13 bases between the germline ends. CDR3 amino acids: CASSVLWGDNEQFF. Written as DNA, the CDR3 is TGTGCCAGCAGCGTCCTGTGGGGGGACAATGAGCAGTTCTTC. The entire variable domain, with the rest obtained from reference TRBV7-8 and TRBJ2-1, is as follows: GAGVSQSPRYKVAKRGQDVALRCDPISGHVSLFWYQQALGQGPEFLTYFQNEAQLDKSGLPSDRFFAERPEGSVSTLKIQRTQQEDSAVYLCASSVLWGDNEQFFGPGTRLTVL.

The chain carries TRBV6-4 and TRBJ1-1, with D possibly TRBD1 on 6 matching bases. Per the germline V gene, CDR1 is MRHNA and CDR2 is SNTAGT. V was clipped by 5 bases and J by 4 bases, with 11 bases between them. This CDR3 contains 13 residues. The CDR3 DNA is TGTGCCAGCAGTAAGGGGGGTGGCACTGAAGCTTTCTTT. Its translation is CASSKGGGTEAFF.

The gene calls are TRBV6-1 and TRBJ2-2, with D perhaps TRBD1 or TRBD2 (5 bases each). Germline values: CDR1 MNHNS, CDR2 SASEGT. CDR3 size: 15 residues. The V end lost 6 bases, the J end lost 4 bases, and 15 bases lay between the germline ends. The CDR3 is CASRRDGRSTGELFF. The CDR3 DNA sequence: TGTGCCAGCAGACGGGACGGGCGTTCCACCGGGGAGCTGTTTTTT.

This clonotype has a handful of counts. The chain uses TRBV10-3 and TRBJ2-7, with TRBD2 identical over 7 bases. Germline values: CDR1 ENHRY, CDR2 SYGVKD. The length of the CDR3 is 14 residues. Unmatched junction bases numbered 6, after V lost 7 bases and J lost 0 bases. In nucleotides, the CDR3 is TGTGCCATCAATACCGGGGGGTACTCCTACGAGCAGTACTTC. It specifies CAINTGGYSYEQYF.

The chain couples TRBV7-2 to TRBJ2-5; 14 bases align to TRBD2. The CDR3 is 17 residues long. With 4 bases clipped from V and 6 bases from J, the junction kept 10 bases outside the gene matches. Germline V gene sequence: CDR1 SGHTA, CDR2 FQGNSA. CDR3 sequence (DNA): TGTGCCAGCAGCTCCCCGACTAGCGGGGGGGCTCTGAAGACCCAGTACTTC. This gives the protein CASSSPTSGGALKTQYF. The full variable domain, in which reference TRBV7-2 and TRBJ2-5 provide the parts outside the CDR3, is GAGVSQSPSNKVTEKGKDVELRCDPISGHTALYWYRQSLGQGLEFLIYFQGNSAPDKSGLPSDRFSAERTGGSVSTLTIQRTQQEDSAVYLCASSSPTSGGALKTQYFGPGTRLLVL.

The rearrangement links TRBV20-1 to TRBJ2-7; the match to TRBD2 covers 8 bases. The germline CDR1 and CDR2 sequences are DFQATT and SNEGSKA (reference sequence). The CDR3 runs 15 residues. V trimming: 6 bases; J trimming: 0 bases; junction bases outside the gene matches: 10. CDR3 sequence reads: CSAPRGGLSSYEQYF. The CDR3 nucleotides read TGCAGTGCACCCCGCGGGGGGTTGTCCTCCTACGAGCAGTACTTC.

Only a few counts were recorded for this clonotype. The rearrangement joins TRBV19 to TRBJ1-5; TRBD1 agrees at 7 bases. In germline, CDR1 is LNHDA, CDR2 SQIVND (reference sequence). The CDR3 length is 14 residues. The junction had 8 bases not matched to a gene; V was cut back by 8 bases and J by 4 bases. Here the CDR3 reads CASGFGTENQPQHF. The CDR3 region has the DNA TGTGCCAGTGGCTTCGGGACAGAAAATCAGCCCCAGCATTTT.

This clonotype was picked up a small number of times. The chain has TRBV5-1 and TRBJ2-1, with 8 nucleotides matching TRBD1. From germline, CDR1 is SGHRS and CDR2 YFSETQ. The CDR3 has 14 amino acids. The V and J ends lost 7 bases and 7 bases, in that order; junction bases with no gene match: 10. The DNA for the CDR3 is TGCGCCAGCGGGTCGCAGGGGGCTGAGAATGAGCAGTTCTTC. It yields the protein CASGSQGAENEQFF.

In its sample, this clonotype was seen a few times. The CDR3 DNA is TGTGCCACCAGCAGGGCACCTAGCATACAAGAGACCCAGTACTTC. Its translation: CATSRAPSIQETQYF. The genes are TRBV15 and TRBJ2-5, with D possibly being TRBD2 (5 bases). There are 15 residues in the CDR3. Looked up from germline, CDR1 is LNHNV and CDR2 is YYDKDF (reference sequence). Trimming stripped 3 bases from V and 2 bases from J, with 13 bases between.

The chain carries TRBV6-1 and TRBJ2-3, with TRBD1 matching 7 bases. Per the germline V gene, CDR1 is MNHNS and CDR2 is SASEGT. The trim removed 7 bases at V and 5 bases at J, leaving 12 bases unmatched. This CDR3 has 15 amino acids. CDR3 loop: CASKLQGWSVDTQYF. The CDR3 nucleotides are TGTGCCAGCAAGCTACAGGGGTGGAGTGTAGATACGCAGTATTTT.

This clonotype turned up a few times. V is TRBV11-2 and J is TRBJ2-2; D is ambiguous. This CDR3 is built from 17 residues. CDR1 SGHAT and CDR2 FQNNGV come from the germline V gene. Trimming pared 0 bases from V and 0 bases from J, leaving 11 bases between. CDR3: CASSLDLRNANTGELFF. The CDR3 DNA reads as TGTGCCAGCAGCTTAGATCTGAGAAACGCGAACACCGGGGAGCTGTTTTTT.